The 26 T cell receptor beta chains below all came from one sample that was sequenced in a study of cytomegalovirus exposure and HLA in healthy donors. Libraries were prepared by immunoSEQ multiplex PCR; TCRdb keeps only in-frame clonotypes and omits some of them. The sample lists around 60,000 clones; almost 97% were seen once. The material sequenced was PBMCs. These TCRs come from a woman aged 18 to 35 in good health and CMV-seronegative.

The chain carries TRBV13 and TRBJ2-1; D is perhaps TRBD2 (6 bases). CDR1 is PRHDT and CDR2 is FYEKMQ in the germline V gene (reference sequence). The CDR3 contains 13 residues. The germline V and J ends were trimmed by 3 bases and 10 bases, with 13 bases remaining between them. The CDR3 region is CASSLGDWREQFF. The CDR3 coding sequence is TGTGCCAGCAGCTTGGGGGACTGGAGGGAGCAGTTCTTC.

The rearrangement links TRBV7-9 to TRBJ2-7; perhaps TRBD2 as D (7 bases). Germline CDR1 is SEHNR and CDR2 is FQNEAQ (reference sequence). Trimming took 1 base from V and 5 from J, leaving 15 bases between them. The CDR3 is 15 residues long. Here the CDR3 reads CASSLVGGALDEQYF. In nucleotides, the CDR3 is TGTGCCAGCAGCTTAGTTGGGGGGGCTCTCGACGAGCAGTACTTC. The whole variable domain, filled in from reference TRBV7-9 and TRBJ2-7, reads DTGVSQNPRHKITKRGQNVTFRCDPISEHNRLYWYRQTLGQGPEFLTYFQNEAQLEKSRLLSDRFSAERPKGSFSTLEIQRTEQGDSAMYLCASSLVGGALDEQYFGPGTRLTVT.

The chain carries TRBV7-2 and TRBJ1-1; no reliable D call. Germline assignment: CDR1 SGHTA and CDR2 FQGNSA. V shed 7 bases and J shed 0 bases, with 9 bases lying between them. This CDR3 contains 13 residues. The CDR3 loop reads CASTPKMNTEAFF. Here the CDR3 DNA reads TGTGCCAGCACCCCAAAAATGAACACTGAAGCTTTCTTT.

The CDR3 spells CATMTGGTEAFF. Written as DNA, the CDR3 is TGTGCCACCATGACAGGGGGCACTGAAGCTTTCTTT. The rearrangement joins TRBV10-3 to TRBJ1-1; 9 bases map to TRBD1. The J segment lost 4 bases and the V segment lost 10 bases, leaving 4 bases of the junction unmatched. The length of the CDR3 is 12 residues. Germline values: CDR1 ENHRY, CDR2 SYGVKD.

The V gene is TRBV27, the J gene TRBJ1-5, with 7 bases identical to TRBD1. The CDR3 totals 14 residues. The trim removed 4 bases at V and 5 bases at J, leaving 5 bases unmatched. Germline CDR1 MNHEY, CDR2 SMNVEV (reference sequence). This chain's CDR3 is CASSSRQGDQPQHF. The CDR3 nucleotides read TGTGCCAGCAGTTCCAGACAGGGAGATCAGCCCCAGCATTTT.

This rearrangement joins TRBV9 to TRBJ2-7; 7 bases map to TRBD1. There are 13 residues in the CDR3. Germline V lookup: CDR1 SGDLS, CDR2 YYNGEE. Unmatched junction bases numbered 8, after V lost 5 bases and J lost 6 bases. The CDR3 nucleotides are TGTGCCAGCAGTGATCGACAGGGTGGCGAGCAGTACTTC. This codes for CASSDRQGGEQYF.

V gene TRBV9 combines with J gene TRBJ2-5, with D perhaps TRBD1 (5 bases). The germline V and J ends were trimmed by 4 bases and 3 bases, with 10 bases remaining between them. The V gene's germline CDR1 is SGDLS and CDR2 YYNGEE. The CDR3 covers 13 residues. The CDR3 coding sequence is TGTGCCAGCAGCTACGACAGCGAAGAGACCCAGTACTTC. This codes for CASSYDSEETQYF.

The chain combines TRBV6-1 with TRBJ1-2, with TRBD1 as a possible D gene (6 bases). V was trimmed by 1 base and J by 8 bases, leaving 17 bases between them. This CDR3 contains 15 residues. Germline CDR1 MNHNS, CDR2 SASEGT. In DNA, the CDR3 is TGTGCCAGCAGTGAAGGCGGGGGGGGGCTTGGAGGCTACACCTTC. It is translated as CASSEGGGGLGGYTF.

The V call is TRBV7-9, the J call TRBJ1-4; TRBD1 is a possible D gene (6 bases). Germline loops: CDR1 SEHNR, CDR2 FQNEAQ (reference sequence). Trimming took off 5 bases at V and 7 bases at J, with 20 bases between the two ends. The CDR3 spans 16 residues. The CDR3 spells CASSAQDSPRGEKLFF. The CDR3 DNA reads TGTGCCAGCAGCGCACAGGACAGCCCTAGGGGTGAAAAACTGTTTTTT.

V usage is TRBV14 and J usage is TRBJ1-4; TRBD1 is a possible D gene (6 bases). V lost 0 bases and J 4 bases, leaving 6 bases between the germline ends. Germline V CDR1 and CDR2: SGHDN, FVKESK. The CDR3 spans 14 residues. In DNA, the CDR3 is TGTGCCAGCAGCCAAGACAGGGGTAATGAAAAACTGTTTTTT. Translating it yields CASSQDRGNEKLFF.

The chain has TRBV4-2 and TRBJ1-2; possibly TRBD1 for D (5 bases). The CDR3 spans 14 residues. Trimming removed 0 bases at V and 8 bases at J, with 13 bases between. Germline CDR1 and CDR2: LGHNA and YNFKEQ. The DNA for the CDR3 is TGTGCCAGCAGCCAAGATCTGGCAGGGTGGGGCTACACCTTC. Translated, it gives CASSQDLAGWGYTF.

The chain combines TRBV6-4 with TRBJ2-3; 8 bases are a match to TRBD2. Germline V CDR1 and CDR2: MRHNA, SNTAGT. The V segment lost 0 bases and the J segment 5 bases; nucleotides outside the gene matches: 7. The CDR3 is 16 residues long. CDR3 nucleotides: TGTGCCAGCAGTGACTCAGCGGGGGCCGGGGGAGATACGCAGTATTTT. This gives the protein CASSDSAGAGGDTQYF.

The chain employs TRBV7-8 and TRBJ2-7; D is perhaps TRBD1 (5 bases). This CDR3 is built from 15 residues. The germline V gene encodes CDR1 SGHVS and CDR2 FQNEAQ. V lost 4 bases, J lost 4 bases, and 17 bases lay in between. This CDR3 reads CASSSSGYWLYEQYF. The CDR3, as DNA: TGTGCCAGCAGCTCCTCAGGGTACTGGCTGTACGAGCAGTACTTC.

In DNA, the CDR3 is TGTGCCAGCAGCCCCCGGACTAGCGGAAATGTCAAAGACACCGGGGAGCTGTTTTTT. Its protein product is CASSPRTSGNVKDTGELFF. This chain links TRBV9 with TRBJ2-2; 10 bases map to TRBD2. Germline CDR1 is SGDLS and CDR2 is YYNGEE. This CDR3 spans 19 amino acids. V dropped 4 bases and J dropped 3; count of bases not matched to a gene: 15.

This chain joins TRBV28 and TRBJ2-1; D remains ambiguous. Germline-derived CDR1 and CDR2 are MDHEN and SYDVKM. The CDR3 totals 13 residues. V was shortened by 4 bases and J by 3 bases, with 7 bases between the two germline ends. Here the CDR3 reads CASSSRHYNEQFF. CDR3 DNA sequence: TGTGCCAGCAGTTCTCGACACTACAATGAGCAGTTCTTC. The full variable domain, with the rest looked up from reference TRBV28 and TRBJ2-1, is DVKVTQSSRYLVKRTGEKVFLECVQDMDHENMFWYRQDPGLGLRLIYFSYDVKMKEKGDIPEGYSVSREKKERFSLILESASTNQTSMYLCASSSRHYNEQFFGPGTRLTVL.

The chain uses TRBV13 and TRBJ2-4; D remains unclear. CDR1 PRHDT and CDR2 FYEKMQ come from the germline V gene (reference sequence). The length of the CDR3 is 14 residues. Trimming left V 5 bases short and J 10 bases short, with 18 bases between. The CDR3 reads CASSPNPRRSIQYF. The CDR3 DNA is TGTGCCAGCAGCCCTAACCCGCGTCGCTCTATTCAGTACTTC.

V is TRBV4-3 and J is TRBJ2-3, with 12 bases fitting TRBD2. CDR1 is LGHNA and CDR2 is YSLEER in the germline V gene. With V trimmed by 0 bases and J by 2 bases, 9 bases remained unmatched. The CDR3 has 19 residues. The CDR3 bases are TGCGCCAGCAGCCAAGAGGCCCGACTAGCGGGGGCCTACACAGATACGCAGTATTTT. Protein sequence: CASSQEARLAGAYTDTQYF.

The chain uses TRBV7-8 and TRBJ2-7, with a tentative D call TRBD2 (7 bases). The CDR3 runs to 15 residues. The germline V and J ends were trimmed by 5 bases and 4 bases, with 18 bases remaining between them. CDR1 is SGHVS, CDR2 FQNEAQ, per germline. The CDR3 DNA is TGTGCCAGCAGCCCCCGGGGAGGGGGTGGGTACGAGCAGTACTTC. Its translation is CASSPRGGGGYEQYF.

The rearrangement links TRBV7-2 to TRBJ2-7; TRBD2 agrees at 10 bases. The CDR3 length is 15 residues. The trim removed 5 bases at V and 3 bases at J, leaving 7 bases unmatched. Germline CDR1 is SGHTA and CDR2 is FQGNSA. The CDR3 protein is CASSPRASGGYEQYF. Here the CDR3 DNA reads TGTGCCAGCAGCCCAAGGGCTAGCGGGGGCTACGAGCAGTACTTC. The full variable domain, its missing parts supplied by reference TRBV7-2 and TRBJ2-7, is GAGVSQSPSNKVTEKGKDVELRCDPISGHTALYWYRQSLGQGLEFLIYFQGNSAPDKSGLPSDRFSAERTGGSVSTLTIQRTQQEDSAVYLCASSPRASGGYEQYFGPGTRLTVT.

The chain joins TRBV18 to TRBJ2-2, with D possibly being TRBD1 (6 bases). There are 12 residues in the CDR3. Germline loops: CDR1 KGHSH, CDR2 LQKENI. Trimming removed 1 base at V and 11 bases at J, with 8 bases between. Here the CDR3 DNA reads TGTGCCAGCTCACCACAGGGGACAGAGCTGTTTTTT. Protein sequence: CASSPQGTELFF.

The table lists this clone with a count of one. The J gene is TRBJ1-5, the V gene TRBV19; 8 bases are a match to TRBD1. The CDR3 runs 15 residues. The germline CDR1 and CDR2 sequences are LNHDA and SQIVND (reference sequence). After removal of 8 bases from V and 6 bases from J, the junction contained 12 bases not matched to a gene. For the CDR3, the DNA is TGTGCCAGTTGCGACAGGGGTTCCAAGAGTCAGCCCCAGCATTTT. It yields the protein CASCDRGSKSQPQHF.

This CDR3 is CASSLGWGGAEAFF. The CDR3 DNA reads as TGCGCCAGCAGCTTGGGGTGGGGAGGGGCTGAAGCTTTCTTT. The chain combines TRBV5-1 with TRBJ1-1; tentative D call: TRBD1 (5 bases). Trimming shortened V by 0 bases and J by 6 bases, and 12 bases separated the two germline ends. The CDR3 consists of 14 residues. Germline CDR1 is SGHRS and CDR2 is YFSETQ.

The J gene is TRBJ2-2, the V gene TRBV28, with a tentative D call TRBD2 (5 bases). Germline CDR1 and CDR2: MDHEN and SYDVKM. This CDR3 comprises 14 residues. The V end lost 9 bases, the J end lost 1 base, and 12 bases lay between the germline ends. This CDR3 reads CASLRARNTGELFF. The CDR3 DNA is TGTGCCAGTTTGCGGGCGCGGAACACCGGGGAGCTGTTTTTT.

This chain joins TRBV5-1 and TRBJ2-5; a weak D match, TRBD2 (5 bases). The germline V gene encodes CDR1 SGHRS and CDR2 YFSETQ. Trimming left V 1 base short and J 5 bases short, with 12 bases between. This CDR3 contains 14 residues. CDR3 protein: CASSLQGLGETQYF. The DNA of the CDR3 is TGCGCCAGCAGCTTGCAAGGACTGGGGGAGACCCAGTACTTC.

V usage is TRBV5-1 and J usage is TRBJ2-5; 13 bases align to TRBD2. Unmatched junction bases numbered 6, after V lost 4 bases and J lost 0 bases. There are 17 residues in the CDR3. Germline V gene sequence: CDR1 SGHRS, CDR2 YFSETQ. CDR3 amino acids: CASSPLLAGGHQETQYF. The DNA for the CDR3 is TGCGCCAGCAGCCCTTTACTAGCGGGGGGGCACCAAGAGACCCAGTACTTC.

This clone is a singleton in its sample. The CDR3 here is CASSQSDINYGYTF. In DNA form, the CDR3 reads TGTGCCAGCAGCCAATCCGACATCAACTATGGCTACACCTTC. The chain joins TRBV4-2 to TRBJ1-2, with D hard to call. Trimming left V 2 bases short and J 2 bases short, with 9 bases between. Germline V gene lookup returns CDR1 LGHNA and CDR2 YNFKEQ. The CDR3 is 14 amino acids.